These T cell receptor beta chains were read from a single sample in a study of blood T cell repertoires in COVID-19. The table came from immunoSEQ multiplex PCR; TCRdb's copy has only in-frame clones and leaves some out. Of about 160,000 clones in the sample, 70% to 85% were seen once. The source material was peripheral blood. The source of these receptors is an elderly man with COVID-19, enrolled during active disease. CDR3s leave out the opening cysteine and the closing phenylalanine or tryptophan.

j_call v_call cdr3_aa
TRBJ1-2 TRBV7-2 ASSLFRGRSYT
TRBJ2-1 TRBV11-2 ASSLDPVSSYNEQF
TRBJ2-2 TRBV2 ASSYRGLDTGELF
TRBJ1-2 TRBV3-1/TRBV3-2 ASSLSETANYGYT
TRBJ1-3 TRBV5-5 ASSFDQGSGNTIY
TRBJ1-1 TRBV5-1 ASSGTTGSTEAF
TRBJ2-7 TRBV19 ASSILGSEQY
TRBJ2-7 TRBV27 ASSLKGQGAAYEQY
TRBJ1-5 TRBV19 ASSITLPINQPQH
TRBJ2-7 TRBV5-1 ASSTDRGRDEQY
TRBJ2-5 TRBV18 ASSRGQNVQTQY
TRBJ1-2 TRBV6-2/TRBV6-3 ANSYQYLRGTGVDGYT
TRBJ1-1 TRBV18 ASSPLDRGGTEAF
TRBJ2-3 TRBV21-1 ASGGAGRTKGDTQY
TRBJ1-6 TRBV19 ASTTGTSSYNSPLH
TRBJ2-3 TRBV5-1 ASSSSTGWGTDTQY
TRBJ1-1 TRBV7-2 ASSSSPLEFAF
TRBJ2-1 TRBV6-2/TRBV6-3 ASSWGVSSYNEQF
TRBJ2-5 TRBV14 ASSPGTSGGRTQETQY
TRBJ2-7 TRBV12-5 ASGQYEQY
TRBJ2-2 TRBV5-6 ASSRVRAGELF
TRBJ2-1 TRBV4-3 ASSQGSGGGSYNEQF
TRBJ2-3 TRBV6-5 ASLGQDTQY